This T cell receptor beta chain was recorded in a study of cytomegalovirus exposure and HLA in healthy donors. Whole-study results and caveats: Sequences of the TCR beta chain were said to predict the HLA-A and HLA-B alleles of most subjects accurately.

Per the germline V gene, CDR1 is SGHTA and CDR2 is FQGNSA. The trim removed 5 bases at V and 3 bases at J, leaving 7 bases unmatched. The CDR3 totals 15 residues. For this clone: No antigen is known for it.

PCR amplification relied on 60 Vbeta primers (plus 13 Jbeta primers). Profiling relied on immunoSEQ multiplex PCR, and the TCRdb table lists in-frame clones only, not all of them. This sample carries approximately 200,000 clones, around 74% of them seen once, and the ten largest clones take roughly 1.4%. The sequenced material came from PBMCs. The receptor was isolated from a girl between 10 and 17 years old in good health and CMV-seropositive. The rearrangement joins TRBV7-2 to TRBJ2-7; 10 bases match TRBD1. CDR3 nucleotides: TGTGCCAGCAGCGTTGGGGGACAGGGGTTCTACGAGCAGTACTTC. Its protein product is CASSVGGQGFYEQYF. Full variable domain (missing parts from reference TRBV7-2 and TRBJ2-7): GAGVSQSPSNKVTEKGKDVELRCDPISGHTALYWYRQSLGQGLEFLIYFQGNSAPDKSGLPSDRFSAERTGGSVSTLTIQRTQQEDSAVYLCASSVGGQGFYEQYFGPGTRLTVT.